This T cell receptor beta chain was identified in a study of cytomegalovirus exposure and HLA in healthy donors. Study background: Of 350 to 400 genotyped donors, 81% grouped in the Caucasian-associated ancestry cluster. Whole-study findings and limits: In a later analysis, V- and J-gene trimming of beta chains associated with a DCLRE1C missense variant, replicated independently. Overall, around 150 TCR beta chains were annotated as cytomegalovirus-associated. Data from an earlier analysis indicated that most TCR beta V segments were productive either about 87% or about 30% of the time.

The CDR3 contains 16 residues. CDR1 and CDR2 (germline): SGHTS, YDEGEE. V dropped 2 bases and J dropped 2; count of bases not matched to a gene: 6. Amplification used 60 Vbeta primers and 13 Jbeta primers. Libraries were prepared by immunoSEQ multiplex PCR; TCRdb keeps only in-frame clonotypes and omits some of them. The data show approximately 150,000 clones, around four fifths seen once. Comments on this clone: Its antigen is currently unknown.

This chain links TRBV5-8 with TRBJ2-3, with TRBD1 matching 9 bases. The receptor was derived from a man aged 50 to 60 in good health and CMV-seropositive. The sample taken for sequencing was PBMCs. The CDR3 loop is CASSLPGTGFTDTQYF. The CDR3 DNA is TGTGCCAGCAGCTTACCCGGGACAGGGTTCACAGATACGCAGTATTTT.